This T cell receptor (beta chain) was identified during a study of CXCR3-negative and CXCR3-positive naive CD8 T cells. TRB cDNA was prepared as libraries by UMI-labeled 5' RACE. TCRdb reworked the 5' RACE reads into one entry per CDR3 protein, no DNA. The sample totals about 5,500 distinct CDR3 sequences. CDR1 is SQVTM and CDR2 is ANQGSEA in the germline V gene. There are 13 residues in the CDR3. The study, taken as a whole, reports: More hydrophobic TRB CDR3s occurred in CXCR3-positive than in CXCR3-negative naive cells. Diversity was high in both naive subsets and much lower in memory cells.

Judged by frequency, this clonotype is medium-sized. Its antigen is unidentified. The sequence was collected from a human donor in good health. Some clones in this sample may be carry-over from other donors' samples. Sequencing used naive CXCR3+ CD8+ T cells from blood. Subset indicated: CD45RO-CCR7+CD27+CD95- naive CD8+ T cells expressing CXCR3 (TNR3+). V gene TRBV29-1 combines with J gene TRBJ2-7; the D gene TCRdb calls, TRBD1, cannot be checked with no DNA. CDR3 region: CSVDGTASYEQYF.